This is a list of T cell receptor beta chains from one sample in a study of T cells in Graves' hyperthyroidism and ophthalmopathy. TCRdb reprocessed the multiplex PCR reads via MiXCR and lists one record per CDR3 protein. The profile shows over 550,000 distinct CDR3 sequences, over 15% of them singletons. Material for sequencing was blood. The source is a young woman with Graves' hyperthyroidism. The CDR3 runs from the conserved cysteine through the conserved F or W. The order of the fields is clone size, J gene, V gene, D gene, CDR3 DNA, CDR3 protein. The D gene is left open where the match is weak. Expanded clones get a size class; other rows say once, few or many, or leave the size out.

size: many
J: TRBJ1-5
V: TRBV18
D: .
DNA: TGTGCCAGCTCACCAGGGGGACTTAGCAATCAGCCCCAGCATTTT
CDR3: CASSPGGLSNQPQHF

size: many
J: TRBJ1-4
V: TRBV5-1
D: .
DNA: TGCGCCAGCAGCGAGGGGACACGTGAAAAACTGTTTTTT
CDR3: CASSEGTREKLFF

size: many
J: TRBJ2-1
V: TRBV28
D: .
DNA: TGTGCCAGCAGTCTAACAAATGAGCAGTTCTTC
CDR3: CASSLTNEQFF

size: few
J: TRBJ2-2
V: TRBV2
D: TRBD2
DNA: TGTGCCACCCGGCGGACTAGCGGGGGGAAAAGCACCGGGGAGCTGTTTTTT
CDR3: CATRRTSGGKSTGELFF

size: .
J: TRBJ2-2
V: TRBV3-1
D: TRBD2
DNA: TGTGCCAGCAGCCGTCCCCGACTAGCGGGGTTGAACACCGGGGAGCTGTTTTTT
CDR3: CASSRPRLAGLNTGELFF

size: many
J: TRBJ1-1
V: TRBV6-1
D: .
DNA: TGTGCCAGCATTTCCTCCTTGAACACTGAAGCTTTCTTT
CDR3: CASISSLNTEAFF

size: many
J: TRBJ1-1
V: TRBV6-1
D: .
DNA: TGTGCCAGCAGTTTGGTTCCCGCTATTATGAACACTGAAGCTTTCTTT
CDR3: CASSLVPAIMNTEAFF

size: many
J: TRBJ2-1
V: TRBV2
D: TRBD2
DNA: TGTGCCAGCAGTGATATGGGTAGCGGGGGTTCCTACAATGAGCAGTTCTTC
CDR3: CASSDMGSGGSYNEQFF

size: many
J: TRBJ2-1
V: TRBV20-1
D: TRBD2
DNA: TGCAGTGCTGAGGGAGGGTTAAATGAGCAGTTCTTC
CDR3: CSAEGGLNEQFF

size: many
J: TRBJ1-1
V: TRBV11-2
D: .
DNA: TGTGCCAGCAGGTTACCGGGGACTGAAGCTTTCTTT
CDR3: CASRLPGTEAFF

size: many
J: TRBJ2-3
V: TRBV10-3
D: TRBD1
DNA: TGTGCCATCACCCCGGGACAGGGGAGGACAGATACGCAGTATTTT
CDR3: CAITPGQGRTDTQYF

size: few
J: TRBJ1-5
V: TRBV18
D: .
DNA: TGTGCCAGCTCACCAAGGCCAGATAGCAATCAGCCCCAGCATTTT
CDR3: CASSPRPDSNQPQHF

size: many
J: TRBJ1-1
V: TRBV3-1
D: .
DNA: TGTGCCAGCAGCCAAGAACCAGGGGTGAACACTGAAGCTTTCTTT
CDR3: CASSQEPGVNTEAFF

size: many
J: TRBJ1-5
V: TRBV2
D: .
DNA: TGTGCCAGCGGGCAGCAATATAGCAATCAGCCCCAGCATTTT
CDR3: CASGQQYSNQPQHF

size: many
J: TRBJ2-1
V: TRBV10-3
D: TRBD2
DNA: TGTGCCATCAGTGAGAGGCGGGGGGTCGATGAGCAGTTCTTC
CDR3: CAISERRGVDEQFF

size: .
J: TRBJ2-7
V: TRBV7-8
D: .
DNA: TGTGCCAGCAGCTCCCCGGCGGTCTCCTACGAGCAGTACTTC
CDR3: CASSSPAVSYEQYF

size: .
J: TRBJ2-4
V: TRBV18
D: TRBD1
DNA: TGTGCCAGCTCACCGGACAGGATAGCCAAAAACATTCAGTACTTC
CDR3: CASSPDRIAKNIQYF

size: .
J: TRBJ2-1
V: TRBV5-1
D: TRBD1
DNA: TGCGCCAGCAGCTTGGCAGGCAGGGGGAGCTCCTACAATGAGCAGTTCTTC
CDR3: CASSLAGRGSSYNEQFF

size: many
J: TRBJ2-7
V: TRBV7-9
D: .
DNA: TGTGCCAGCAGCTTAGAGGGGGGGGTTCGCGAGCAGTACTTC
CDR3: CASSLEGGVREQYF

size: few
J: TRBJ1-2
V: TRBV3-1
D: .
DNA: TGTGCCAGCAGCCAGGTAGATGGCTATGGCTACACCTTC
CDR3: CASSQVDGYGYTF

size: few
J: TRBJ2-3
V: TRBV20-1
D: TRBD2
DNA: TGCAGTGCCACCCGAAGCGCGGGGGGACCAGATACGCAGTATTTT
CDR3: CSATRSAGGPDTQYF

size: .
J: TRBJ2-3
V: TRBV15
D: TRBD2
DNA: TGTGCCACCAGCCGGCCCAGCCTACTAGCGCCCTCCACAGATACGCAGTATTTT
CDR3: CATSRPSLLAPSTDTQYF

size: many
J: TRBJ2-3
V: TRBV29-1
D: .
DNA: TGCAGCGTTGAAGTGCAGCAGGGAGATACGCAGTATTTT
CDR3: CSVEVQQGDTQYF

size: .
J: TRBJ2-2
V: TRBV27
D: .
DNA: TGTGCCAGCAGTTTTATCGGGAGCCCTGTCGGGGAGCTGTTTTTT
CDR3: CASSFIGSPVGELFF

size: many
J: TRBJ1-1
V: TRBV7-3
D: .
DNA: TGTGCCAGCAGCTTCGACGGAGGGACTGAAGCTTTCTTT
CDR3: CASSFDGGTEAFF

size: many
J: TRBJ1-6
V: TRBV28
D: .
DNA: TGTGCCAGCAGTTCCCAGGGGCGAGGATCACCCCTCCACTTT
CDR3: CASSSQGRGSPLHF

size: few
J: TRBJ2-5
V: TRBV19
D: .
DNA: TGTGCCAGTAGTATATTCCAGGGTGTAGGAGAGACCCAGTACTTC
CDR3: CASSIFQGVGETQYF

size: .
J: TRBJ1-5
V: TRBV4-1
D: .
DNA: TGCGCCAGCAGCCAAGTAAGTGTACAGCCCCAGCATTTT
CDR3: CASSQVSVQPQHF

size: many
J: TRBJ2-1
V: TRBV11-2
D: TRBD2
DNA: TGTGCCAGCAGCAAACGCCCAGGACTAGCGGCCTACAATGAGCAGTTCTTC
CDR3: CASSKRPGLAAYNEQFF

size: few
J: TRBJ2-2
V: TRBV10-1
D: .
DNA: TGCGCCGGTTACACCGGGGAGCTGTTTTTT
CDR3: CAGYTGELFF

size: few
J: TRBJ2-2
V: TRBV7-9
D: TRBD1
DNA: TGTGCCAGCAGCTTAATTGGGACAGGGAAGACCGGGGAGCTGTTTTTT
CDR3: CASSLIGTGKTGELFF

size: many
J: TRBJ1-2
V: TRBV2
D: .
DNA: TGTGCCAGCAGTTACAATATGATTAGCAACTATGGCTACACCTTC
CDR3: CASSYNMISNYGYTF

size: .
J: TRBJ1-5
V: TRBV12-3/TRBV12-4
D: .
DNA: TGTGCATCGGACGATAGCAATCAGCCCCAGCATTTT
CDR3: CASDDSNQPQHF